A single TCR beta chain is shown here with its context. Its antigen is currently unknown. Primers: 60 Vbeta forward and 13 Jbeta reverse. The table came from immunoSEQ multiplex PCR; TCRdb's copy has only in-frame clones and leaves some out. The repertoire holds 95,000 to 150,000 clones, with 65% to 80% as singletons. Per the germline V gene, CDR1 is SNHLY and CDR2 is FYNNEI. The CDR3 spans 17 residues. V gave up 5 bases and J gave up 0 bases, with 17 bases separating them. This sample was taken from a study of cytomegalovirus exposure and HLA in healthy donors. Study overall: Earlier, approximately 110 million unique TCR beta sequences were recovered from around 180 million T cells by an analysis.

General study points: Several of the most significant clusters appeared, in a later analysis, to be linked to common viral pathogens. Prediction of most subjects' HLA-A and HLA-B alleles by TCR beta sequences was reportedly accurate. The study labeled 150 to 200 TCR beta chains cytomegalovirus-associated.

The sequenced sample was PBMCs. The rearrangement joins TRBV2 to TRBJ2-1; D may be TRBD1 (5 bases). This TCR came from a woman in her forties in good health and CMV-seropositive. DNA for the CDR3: TGTGCCAGCAGTAACATAGGGGTGGCGAGCTCCTACAATGAGCAGTTCTTC. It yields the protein CASSNIGVASSYNEQFF.